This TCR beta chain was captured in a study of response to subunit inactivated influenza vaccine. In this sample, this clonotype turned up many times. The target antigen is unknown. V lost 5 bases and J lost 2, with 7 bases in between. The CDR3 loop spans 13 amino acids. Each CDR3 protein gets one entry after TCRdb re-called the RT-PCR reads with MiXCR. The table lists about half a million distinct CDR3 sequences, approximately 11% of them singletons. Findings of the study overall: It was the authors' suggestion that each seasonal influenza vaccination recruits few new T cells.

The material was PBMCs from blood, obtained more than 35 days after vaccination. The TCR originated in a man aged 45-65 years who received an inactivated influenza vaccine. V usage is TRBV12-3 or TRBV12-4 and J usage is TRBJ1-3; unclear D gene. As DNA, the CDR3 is TGTGCCAGCAGTCCCCCGCCTGGAAACACCATATATTTT. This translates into CASSPPPGNTIYF.